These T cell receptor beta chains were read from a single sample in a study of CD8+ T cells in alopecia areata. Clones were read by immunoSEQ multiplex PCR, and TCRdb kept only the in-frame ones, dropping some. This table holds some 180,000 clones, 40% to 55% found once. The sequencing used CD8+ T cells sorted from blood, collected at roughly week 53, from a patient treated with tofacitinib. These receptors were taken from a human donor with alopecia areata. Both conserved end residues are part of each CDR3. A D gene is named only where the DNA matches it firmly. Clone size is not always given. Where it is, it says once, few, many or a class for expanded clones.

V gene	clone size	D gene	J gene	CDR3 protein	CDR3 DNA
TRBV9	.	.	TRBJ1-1	CASSVGRYSTEAFF	TGTGCCAGCAGCGTAGGCAGGTACTCCACTGAAGCTTTCTTT
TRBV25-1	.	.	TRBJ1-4	CASSGWISTNEKLFF	TGTGCCAGCAGTGGATGGATATCAACTAATGAAAAACTGTTTTTT
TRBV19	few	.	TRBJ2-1	CASLGDRNEQFF	TGTGCCAGTCTAGGGGACCGTAATGAGCAGTTCTTC
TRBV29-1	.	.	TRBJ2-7	CSVALRGSYEQYF	TGCAGCGTAGCCCTCAGGGGATCCTACGAGCAGTACTTC
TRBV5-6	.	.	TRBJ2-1	CASSVTNEQFF	TGTGCCAGCAGCGTTACTAATGAGCAGTTCTTC
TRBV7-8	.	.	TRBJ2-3	CASSPGTSSTDTQYF	TGTGCCAGCAGCCCGGGGACGAGTAGCACAGATACGCAGTATTTT
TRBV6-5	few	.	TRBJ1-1	CASSYSSGEAFF	TGTGCCAGCAGTTACTCCAGCGGTGAAGCTTTCTTT
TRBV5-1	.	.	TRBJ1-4	CASSLGGAEEKLFF	TGCGCCAGCAGCTTGGGGGGCGCGGAGGAAAAACTGTTTTTT
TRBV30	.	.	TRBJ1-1	CAWSRDSLMNTEAFF	TGTGCCTGGAGCCGAGACAGTCTCATGAACACTGAAGCTTTCTTT
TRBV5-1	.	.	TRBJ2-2	CASSLRRHTNTGELFF	TGCGCCAGCAGCTTGAGGAGACATACGAACACCGGGGAGCTGTTTTTT
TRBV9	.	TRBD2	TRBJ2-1	CASGGAGGVMYEQFF	TGTGCCAGCGGAGGAGCGGGGGGCGTGATGTATGAGCAGTTCTTC
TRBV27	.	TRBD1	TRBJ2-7	CASSLSWRGGVKYF	TGTGCCAGCAGTTTATCTTGGAGAGGGGGCGTCAAGTACTTC
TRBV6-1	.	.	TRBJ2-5	CASRRGTQQTQYF	TGTGCCAGCCGGAGGGGCACCCAACAGACCCAGTACTTC
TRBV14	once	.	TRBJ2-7	CASSQDGTYEQYF	TGTGCCAGCAGCCAAGACGGGACCTACGAGCAGTACTTC
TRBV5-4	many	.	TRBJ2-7	CASSLNAGLEQYF	TGTGCCAGCAGCCTCAATGCGGGACTGGAGCAGTACTTC
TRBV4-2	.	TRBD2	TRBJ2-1	CASSQGQRGDNEQFF	TGTGCCAGCAGCCAAGGCCAGCGGGGGGACAATGAGCAGTTCTTC
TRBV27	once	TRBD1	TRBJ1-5	CASSPGQGSNQPQHF	TGTGCCAGCAGCCCGGGACAGGGGAGCAATCAGCCCCAGCATTTT
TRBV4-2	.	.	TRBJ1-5	CASSQNTRGTPQHF	TGTGCCAGCAGCCAAAATACAAGGGGCACGCCCCAGCATTTT
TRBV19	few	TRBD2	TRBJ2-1	CASTLAGETYNEQFF	TGTGCCAGTACTCTAGCGGGGGAAACATACAATGAGCAGTTCTTC
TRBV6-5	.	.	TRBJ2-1	CASSYSGTQVYNEQFF	TGTGCCAGCAGTTACTCGGGAACCCAGGTCTACAATGAGCAGTTCTTC
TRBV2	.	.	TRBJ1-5	CASSEAWQHHQPQHF	TGTGCCAGCAGTGAAGCGTGGCAGCACCACCAGCCCCAGCATTTT
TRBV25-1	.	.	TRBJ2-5	CASSDPTGAGMETQYF	TGTGCCAGCAGTGACCCAACAGGGGCGGGGATGGAGACCCAGTACTTC
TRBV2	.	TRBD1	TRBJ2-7	CASEGIGQGPYEQYF	TGTGCCAGCGAAGGAATTGGACAGGGGCCCTACGAGCAGTACTTC
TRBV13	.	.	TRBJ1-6	CASSSGPPPLHF	TGTGCCAGCAGCTCGGGACCCCCACCCCTCCACTTT
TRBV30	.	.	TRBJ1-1	CAWSLVNTEAFF	TGTGCCTGGAGCCTGGTGAACACTGAAGCTTTCTTT
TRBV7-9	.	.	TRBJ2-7	CASSQSDGIEQYF	TGTGCCAGCAGCCAAAGCGATGGAATTGAGCAGTACTTC
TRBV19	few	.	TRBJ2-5	CASKDDSYQETQYF	TGTGCCAGTAAGGATGACAGTTACCAAGAGACCCAGTACTTC
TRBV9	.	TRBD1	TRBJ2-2	CASSATGGAAGELFF	TGTGCCAGCAGCGCCACAGGGGGCGCGGCCGGGGAGCTGTTTTTT
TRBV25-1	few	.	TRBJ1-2	CASSDSGFGYTF	TGTGCCAGCAGTGACTCCGGGTTTGGCTACACCTTC
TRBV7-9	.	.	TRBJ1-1	CASSLPPSDTEAFF	TGTGCCAGCAGCCTGCCACCATCAGACACTGAAGCTTTCTTT
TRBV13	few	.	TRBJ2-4	CASSLLGVGAKNIQYF	TGTGCCAGCAGCTTATTGGGGGTAGGGGCCAAAAACATTCAGTACTTC
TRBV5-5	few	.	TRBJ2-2	CASSLDRVTGELFF	TGTGCCAGCAGCTTGGACAGGGTGACTGGGGAGCTGTTTTTT
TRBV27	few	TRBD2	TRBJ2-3	CASWRLAGDYTDTQYF	TGTGCCAGCTGGCGACTAGCGGGGGACTACACAGATACGCAGTATTTT
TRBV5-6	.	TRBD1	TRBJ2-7	CASSLGQGRLEQYF	TGTGCCAGCAGCCTCGGACAGGGCCGCCTCGAGCAGTACTTC
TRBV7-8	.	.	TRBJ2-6	CASSLALGVADGANVLTF	TGTGCCAGCAGCTTAGCGCTTGGAGTAGCTGACGGGGCCAACGTCCTGACTTTC
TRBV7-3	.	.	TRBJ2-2	CASSLRVSGRNTGELFF	TGTGCCAGCAGCCTAAGGGTCAGCGGGCGGAACACCGGGGAGCTGTTTTTT
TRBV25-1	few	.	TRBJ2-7	CASSGTGSLIYEQYF	TGTGCCAGCAGTGGTACCGGGTCCCTCATCTACGAGCAGTACTTC
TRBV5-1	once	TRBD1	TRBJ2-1	CASSPDRTGTGNEQFF	TGCGCCAGCAGCCCGGACCGGACAGGGACCGGCAATGAGCAGTTCTTC
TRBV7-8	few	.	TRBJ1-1	CASSTRQNEMNTEAFF	TGTGCCAGCAGCACCAGACAGAATGAAATGAACACTGAAGCTTTCTTT
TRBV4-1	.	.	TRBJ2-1	CASSQEKNEQFF	TGCGCCAGCAGCCAAGAAAAGAACGAGCAGTTCTTC
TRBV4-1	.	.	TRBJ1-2	CASSQRVHYGYTF	TGCGCCAGCAGCCAAAGGGTTCACTATGGCTACACCTTC